This TCR beta chain came from a study of human T cells and chemical hapten exposure. Findings of the study overall: No change in TCRs above 1 in 1000 frequency was produced by DPC sensitization.

In TCRdb, the RACE reads were re-called with MiXCR into one record per CDR3 protein. This sample has about 260,000 distinct CDR3 sequences, with approximately 8.6% found just once. The length of the CDR3 is 15 residues. Germline CDR1 is MNHEY and CDR2 is SVGEGT. J gave up 0 bases and V 10 bases, and 8 bases lay outside the gene matches. This sample's time point: pre-sensitization, week 0. The treatment here: therapeutic diphenylcyclopropenone sensitization with weekly scalp DPC. This clonotype was picked up a small number of times. Its antigen is still unknown. The chain is built from TRBV6-2 or TRBV6-3 and TRBJ2-1; 8 nucleotides line up with TRBD2. The receptor comes from a woman between 40 and 55 years old with alopecia areata. Some clones in this sample may be carry-over from other donors' samples. Source: whole blood, taken in connection with sensitization to the hapten diphenylcyclopropenone (DPC). The CDR3 here is CATRWREVSYNEQFF. The CDR3 DNA reads TGTGCCACCAGGTGGCGGGAGGTCTCCTACAATGAGCAGTTCTTC.